The count of the clone carrying this TCR beta chain is one. The target antigen is unknown. These data originate in a study of T cell responses to AZD1222 COVID-19 vaccine. Study-wide results and limits: The repertoires were collected only after the peak T cell response. The donors showed a predominance of white British ancestry and of females, with possible underestimation of clonal diversity.

V shed 6 bases, J shed 5 bases, and the junction held 2 bases outside the gene matches. CDR1 is SNHLY, CDR2 FYNNEI, per germline. CDR3 length equals 12 residues. Sequencing was performed with immunoSEQ multiplex PCR; in TCRdb, only in-frame clones are kept and a portion is missing. The sample includes about 130,000 clones, roughly 88% of them seen just once. The material was peripheral blood, obtained on day 0 of AZD1222 vaccination. This chain uses TRBV2 with TRBJ2-5; TRBD1 matches 8 bases. The receptor was isolated from an adult in good health. This CDR3 reads CASRDRAETQYF. CDR3 DNA sequence: TGTGCCAGCAGGGACAGGGCGGAGACCCAGTACTTC.